This TCR beta chain is drawn from a study of T cell responses to AZD1222 COVID-19 vaccine. Findings and limits, study-wide: No day 14 peak samples; only post-peak repertoires were characterized. Most donors were white British and more were female, and clonal diversity was possibly underestimated.

The germline gives CDR1 MDHEN, CDR2 SYDVKM. With 8 bases clipped from V and 0 bases from J, the junction kept 6 bases outside the gene matches. This CDR3 is built from 15 residues. This clone appeared a single time. Its antigen is not identified. Using immunoSEQ multiplex PCR, the repertoire was profiled, and TCRdb retains in-frame clones only, with some absent. The data hold 17,000 or so clones, with approximately 89% observed a single time. The TCR originated in an adult who received the AZD1222 COVID-19 vaccine. The chain carries TRBV28 and TRBJ1-5; 8 bases map to TRBD1. This material consisted of peripheral blood, taken 28 days after the second AZD1222 dose. Here the CDR3 DNA reads TGTGCCAGCCGGACAGGGCCCATTAGCAATCAGCCCCAGCATTTT. It yields the protein CASRTGPISNQPQHF.